This T cell receptor (beta chain) derives from a study of blood T cells in healthy people across ages. Whole-study findings and limits: Significant beta diversity loss was already apparent by age 40, declining roughly linearly. Strong correlation was found linking TCR beta diversity to naive T cell percentage.

Healthy Caucasian individuals from Russia aged about 6 to 95 were enrolled as donors. Each sample used at least 6 million PBMCs. Primed by a sample-barcoded 5' primer and a J-beta primer mix, a second PCR proceeded for 7 to 11 cycles. Using its own MiXCR run on the 5' RACE reads, TCRdb lists one record per CDR3 protein. The sample has about 1.1 million distinct CDR3 sequences; 35% to 40% are singletons. Unmatched junction bases numbered 0, after V lost 6 bases and J lost 2 bases. The germline gives CDR1 SNHLY, CDR2 FYNNEI. This CDR3 has 12 amino acids. This clonotype came up a few times. The antigen is unknown.

The TCR was taken from a man aged 18 to 30 in good health. V usage is TRBV2 and J usage is TRBJ2-7, with 8 bases fitting TRBD1. Material for sequencing was blood. This CDR3 reads CASRDRAYEQYF. CDR3 nucleotides: TGTGCCAGCAGGGACAGGGCCTACGAGCAGTACTTC.